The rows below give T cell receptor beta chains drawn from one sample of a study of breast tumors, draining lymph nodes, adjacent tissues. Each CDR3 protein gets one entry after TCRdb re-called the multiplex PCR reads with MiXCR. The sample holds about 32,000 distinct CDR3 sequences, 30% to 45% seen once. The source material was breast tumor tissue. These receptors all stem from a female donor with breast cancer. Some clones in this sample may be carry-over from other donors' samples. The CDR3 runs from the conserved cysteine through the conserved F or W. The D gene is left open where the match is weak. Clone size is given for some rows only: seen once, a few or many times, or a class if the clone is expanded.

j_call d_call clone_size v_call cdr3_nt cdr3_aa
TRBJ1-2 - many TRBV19 TGTGCCAGTAGTATGGAACAAGACTACGGCTACACCTTC CASSMEQDYGYTF
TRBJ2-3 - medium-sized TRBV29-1 TGCAGCGTTGATTTAAGGGGGATTGGAGATACGCAGTATTTT CSVDLRGIGDTQYF
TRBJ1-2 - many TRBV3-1 TGTGCCAGCAGCCAAGATACGGCCTATGGCTACACCTTC CASSQDTAYGYTF
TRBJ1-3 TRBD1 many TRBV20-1 TGCAGTGCTAGAGGGGACAGAAGACGCTCTGGAAACACCATATATTTT CSARGDRRRSGNTIYF
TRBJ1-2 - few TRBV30 TGTGCCTGGAGTGTAAGTTGGGGGCAGGATGGCTACACCTTC CAWSVSWGQDGYTF
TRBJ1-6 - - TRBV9 TGTGCCAGCAGCGTTCCCAATTCACCCCTCCACTTT CASSVPNSPLHF
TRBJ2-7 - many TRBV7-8 TGTGCCAGCAGTCGTGAGACTGGATCCTACGAGCAGTACTTC CASSRETGSYEQYF
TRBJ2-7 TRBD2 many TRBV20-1 TGCAGTGCTGGCGCGGGGGAATACGAGCAGTACTTC CSAGAGEYEQYF
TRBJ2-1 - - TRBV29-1 TGCAGCGTTGAAGCTGGGCCCCGAGGGGCAGGGATTGGGAATGAGCAGTTCTTC CSVEAGPRGAGIGNEQFF
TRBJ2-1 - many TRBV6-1 TGTGCCAGCAGAGACTATACCGGGACTTACAATGAGCAGTTCTTC CASRDYTGTYNEQFF
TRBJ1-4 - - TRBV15 TGTGCCACCAGCAGAGAAGGGGTATTGGCTAATGAAAAACTGTTTTTT CATSREGVLANEKLFF
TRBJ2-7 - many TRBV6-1 TGTGCCAGCAGATCCGGACAGCGGCAAGGATACGAGCAGTACTTC CASRSGQRQGYEQYF
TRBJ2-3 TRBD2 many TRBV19 TGTGCCAGTAGTGATAGCGGGATGGTGGCAGATACGCAGTATTTT CASSDSGMVADTQYF
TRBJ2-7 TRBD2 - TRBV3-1 TGTGCCAGCAGCCAAGGATCGACTAGCGGGAGCTTATACGAGCAGTACTTC CASSQGSTSGSLYEQYF
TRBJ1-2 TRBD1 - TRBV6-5 TGTGCCAGCAGTCCTGCGTCCGGGACAGGGAGCTATGGCTACACCTTC CASSPASGTGSYGYTF
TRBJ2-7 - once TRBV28 TGTGCCAGCAGTTTCTCTCTCGGGATCCACGAGCAGTACTTC CASSFSLGIHEQYF
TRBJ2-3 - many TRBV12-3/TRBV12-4 TGTGCCAGCAGTTTAAATTCAGATACGCAGTATTTT CASSLNSDTQYF
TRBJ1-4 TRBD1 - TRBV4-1 TGCGCCAGCAGCCAAGGGGACAGGGGTACTAATGAAAAACTGTTTTTT CASSQGDRGTNEKLFF
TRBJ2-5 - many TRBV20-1 TGCAGTGCTAGTCTAGCGACGGCGAGAGAGACCCAGTACTTC CSASLATARETQYF
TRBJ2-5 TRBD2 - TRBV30 TGTGCCTGGAGTACCCCAGGGTACGGACTAGCTTGGGAAGAGACCCAGTACTTC CAWSTPGYGLAWEETQYF
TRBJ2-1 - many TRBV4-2 TGTGCCAGCAGCCAAGAACAGGGGGGAGGGAGCCGGGAGTTCTTC CASSQEQGGGSREFF
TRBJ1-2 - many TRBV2 TGTGCCAGCAGTGTCGCCCCCGGGTATGGCTACACCTTC CASSVAPGYGYTF
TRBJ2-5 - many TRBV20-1 TGCAGTGCTACTCGGGGGCAAGAGACCCAGTACTTC CSATRGQETQYF
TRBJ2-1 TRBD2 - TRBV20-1 TGCAGTGCTCACGGGGGGACTAGCGGGATGGGAAATGAGCAGTTCTTC CSAHGGTSGMGNEQFF
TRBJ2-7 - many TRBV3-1 TGTGCCAGCAGCCCCAGGACAGAAATCACTTACGAGCAGTACTTC CASSPRTEITYEQYF
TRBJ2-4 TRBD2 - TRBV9 TGTGCCAGCAGCGCTAGCGGGACTCTAAAAAACATTCAGTACTTC CASSASGTLKNIQYF
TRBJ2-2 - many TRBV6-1 TGTGCCAGCAGTCTGACACCCCAGGGGGGGACCGGGGAGCTGTTTTTT CASSLTPQGGTGELFF
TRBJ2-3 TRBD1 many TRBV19 TGTGCCAGTGTCGACAGGGGGCAGGGAGATACGCAGTATTTT CASVDRGQGDTQYF
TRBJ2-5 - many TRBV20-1 TGCAGTGCTGTCTCCGTTCTTCAAGAGACCCAGTACTTC CSAVSVLQETQYF
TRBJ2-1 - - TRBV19 TGTGCCAGTAACGACCAGCGAGGGTACAATGAGCAGTTCTTC CASNDQRGYNEQFF
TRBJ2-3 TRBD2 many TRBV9 TGTGCCAGCAGCCCGCGGCTAGCGGGAGTGGCAGATACGCAGTATTTT CASSPRLAGVADTQYF
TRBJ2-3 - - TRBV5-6 TGTGCCAGCAGCCGGGGCCCAGATACGCAGTATTTT CASSRGPDTQYF
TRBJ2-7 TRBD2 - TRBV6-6 TGTGCCAGCAGTTGGCGCGGGAGCTCCTACGAGCAGTACTTC CASSWRGSSYEQYF
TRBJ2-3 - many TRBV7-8 TGTGCCAGCAGCTTAGCCAAAGGTTCGCTGTATTCTGATACGCAGTATTTT CASSLAKGSLYSDTQYF
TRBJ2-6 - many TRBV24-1 TGTGCCACCAGTGATAGGGCGCCCGGGGCCAACGTCCTGACTTTC CATSDRAPGANVLTF
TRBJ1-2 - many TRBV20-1 TGCAGTGCTAGAGATATAAACTTAAGTTATGGCTACACCTTC CSARDINLSYGYTF
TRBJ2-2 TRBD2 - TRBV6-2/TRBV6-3 TGTGCCAGCAGTTCCACTAGCGTAACCGGGGAGCTGTTTTTT CASSSTSVTGELFF
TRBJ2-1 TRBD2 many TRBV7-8 TGTGCCAGCAGCCCTCGACTAGCCGGATCCTACAATGAGCAGTTCTTC CASSPRLAGSYNEQFF
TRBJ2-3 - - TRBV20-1 TGCAGTGCTAGCAACCGGGACTTTATCACGGATACGCAGTATTTT CSASNRDFITDTQYF
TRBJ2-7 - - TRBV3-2 TGTGCCAGCAGCCACAGGACCGAGGACTCTGGTCGCTACGAGCAGTACTTC CASSHRTEDSGRYEQYF
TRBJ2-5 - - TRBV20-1 TGCAGTGCTAGAGCTTCGGGGACTGACTTAGAGACCCAGTACTTC CSARASGTDLETQYF
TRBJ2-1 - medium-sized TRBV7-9 TGTGCCAGCAGCTTAAAGTGGGCAGGGGGGAATGAGCAGTTCTTC CASSLKWAGGNEQFF
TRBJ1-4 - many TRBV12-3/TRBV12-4 TGTGCCAGCACTTTGGACCTTACCGGGGAAAAACTGTTTTTT CASTLDLTGEKLFF
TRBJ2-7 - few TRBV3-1 TGTGCCAGCAGCCAAGGTCGGGAAAGCTCCTACGAGCAGTACTTC CASSQGRESSYEQYF
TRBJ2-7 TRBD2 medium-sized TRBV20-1 TGCAGTGCACCATTAGCGGGAGGGTGGTACGAGCAGTACTTC CSAPLAGGWYEQYF
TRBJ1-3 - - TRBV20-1 TGCAGTGCTAGAGATCGAACAGGGGGAAACACCATATATTTT CSARDRTGGNTIYF
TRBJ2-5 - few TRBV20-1 TGCAGTGCTAGAGATCACTATGGGGAGACCCAGTACTTC CSARDHYGETQYF
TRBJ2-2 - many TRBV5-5 TGTGCCAGCACGATAGGGCCTGTCGGCACCGGGGAGCTGTTTTTT CASTIGPVGTGELFF
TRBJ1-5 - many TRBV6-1 TGTGCCAGCACCCGAGAACGGGGTAGGAGCAATCAGCCCCAGCATTTT CASTRERGRSNQPQHF
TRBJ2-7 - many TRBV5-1 TGCGCCAGCAGCTTGGGGCTGAGGCAGGGTCGCTACGAGCAGTACTTC CASSLGLRQGRYEQYF
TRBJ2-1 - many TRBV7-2 TGTGCCAGCAGCTTAGTCAATGAGCAGTTCTTC CASSLVNEQFF
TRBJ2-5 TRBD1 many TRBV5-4 TGTGCCAGCAGCCGGACAGGGGGCCCTCAAGAGACCCAGTACTTC CASSRTGGPQETQYF
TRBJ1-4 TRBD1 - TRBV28 TGTGCCAGCAGGTCCGGGACAGCTGCAACTAATGAAAAACTGTTTTTT CASRSGTAATNEKLFF